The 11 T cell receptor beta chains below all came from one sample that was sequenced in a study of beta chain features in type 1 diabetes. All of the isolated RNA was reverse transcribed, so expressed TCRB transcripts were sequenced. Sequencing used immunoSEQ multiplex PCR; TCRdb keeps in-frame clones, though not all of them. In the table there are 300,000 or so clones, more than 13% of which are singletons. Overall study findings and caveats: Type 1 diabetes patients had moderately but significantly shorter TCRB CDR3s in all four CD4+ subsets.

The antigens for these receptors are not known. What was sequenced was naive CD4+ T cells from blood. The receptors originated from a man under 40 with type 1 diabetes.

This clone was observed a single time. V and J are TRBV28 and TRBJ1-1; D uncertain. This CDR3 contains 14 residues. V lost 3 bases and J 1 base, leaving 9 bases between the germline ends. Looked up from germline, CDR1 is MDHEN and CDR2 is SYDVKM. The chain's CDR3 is CASSFFRENTEAFF. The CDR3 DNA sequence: TGTGCCAGCAGTTTTTTTCGAGAGAACACTGAAGCTTTCTTT.

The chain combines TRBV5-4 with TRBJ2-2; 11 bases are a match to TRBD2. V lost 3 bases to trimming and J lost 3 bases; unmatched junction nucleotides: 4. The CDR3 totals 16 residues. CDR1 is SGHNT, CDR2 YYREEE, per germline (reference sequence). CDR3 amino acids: CASSSRTSGYTGELFF. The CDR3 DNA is TGTGCCAGCAGCTCCAGGACTAGCGGGTACACCGGGGAGCTGTTTTTT.

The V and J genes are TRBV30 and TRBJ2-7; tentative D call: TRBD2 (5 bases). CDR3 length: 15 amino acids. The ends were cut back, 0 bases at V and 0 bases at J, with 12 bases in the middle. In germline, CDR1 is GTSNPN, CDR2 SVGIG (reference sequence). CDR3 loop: CAWSVEGGGSYEQYF. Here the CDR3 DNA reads TGTGCCTGGAGTGTAGAGGGCGGCGGCTCCTACGAGCAGTACTTC.

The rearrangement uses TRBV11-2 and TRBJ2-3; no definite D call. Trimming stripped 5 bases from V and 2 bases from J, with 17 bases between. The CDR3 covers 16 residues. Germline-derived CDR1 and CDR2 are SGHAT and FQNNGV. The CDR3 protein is CASSPGSDWITDTQYF. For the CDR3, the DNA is TGTGCCAGCAGCCCTGGGTCCGACTGGATCACAGATACGCAGTATTTT.

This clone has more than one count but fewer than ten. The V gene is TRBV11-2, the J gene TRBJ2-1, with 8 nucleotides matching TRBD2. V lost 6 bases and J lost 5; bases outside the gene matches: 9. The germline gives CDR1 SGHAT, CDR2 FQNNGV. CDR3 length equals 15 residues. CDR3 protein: CASRTLAGPNNEQFF. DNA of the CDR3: TGTGCCAGCAGAACCTTAGCGGGACCAAACAATGAGCAGTTCTTC.

CDR3 protein: CASSSTDRTYSYEQYF. The CDR3 nucleotides read TGTGCCAGCTCATCAACAGACAGGACCTACTCCTACGAGCAGTACTTC. This chain uses TRBV18 with TRBJ2-7; D is perhaps TRBD1 (6 bases). CDR1 KGHSH and CDR2 LQKENI come from the germline V gene. Between the trimmed V and J ends, which lost 5 bases and 0 bases, there was a span of 17 bases. The CDR3 runs to 16 residues.

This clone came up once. The DNA of the CDR3 is TGTGCCAGCAGCTACGGGACACTGCGCACCGGGGAGCTGTTTTTT. Its protein is CASSYGTLRTGELFF. The chain uses TRBV5-6 and TRBJ2-2; TRBD1 might be the D (6 bases). Germline V gene data show CDR1 as SGHDT and CDR2 as YYEEEE. Trimming cost V 3 bases and J 4 bases, with 13 bases left between them. The CDR3 has 15 residues.

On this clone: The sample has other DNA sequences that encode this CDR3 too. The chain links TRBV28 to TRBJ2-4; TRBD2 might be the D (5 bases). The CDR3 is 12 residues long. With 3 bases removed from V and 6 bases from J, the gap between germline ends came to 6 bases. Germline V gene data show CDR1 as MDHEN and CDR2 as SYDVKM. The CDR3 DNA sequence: TGTGCCAGCAGTTTGGGGAGAAACATTCAGTACTTC. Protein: CASSLGRNIQYF.

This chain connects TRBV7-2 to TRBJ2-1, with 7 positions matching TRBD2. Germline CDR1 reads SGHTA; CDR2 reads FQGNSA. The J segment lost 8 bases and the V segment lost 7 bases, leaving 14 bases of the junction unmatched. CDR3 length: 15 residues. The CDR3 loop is CASNRAGRQVDEQFF. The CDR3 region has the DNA TGTGCCAGCAACCGAGCGGGAAGGCAAGTCGATGAGCAGTTCTTC.

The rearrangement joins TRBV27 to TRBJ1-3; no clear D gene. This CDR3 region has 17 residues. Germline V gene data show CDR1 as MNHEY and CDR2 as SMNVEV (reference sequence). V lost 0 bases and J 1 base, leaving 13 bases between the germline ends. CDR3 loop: CASSLSWPGGSGNTIYF. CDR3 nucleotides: TGTGCCAGCAGTTTATCGTGGCCCGGCGGATCTGGAAACACCATATATTTT.

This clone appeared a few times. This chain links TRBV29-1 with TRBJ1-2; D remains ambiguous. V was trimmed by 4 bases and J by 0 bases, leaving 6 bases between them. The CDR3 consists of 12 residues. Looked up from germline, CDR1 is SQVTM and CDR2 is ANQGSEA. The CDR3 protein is CSVGWPNYGYTF. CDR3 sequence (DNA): TGCAGCGTTGGGTGGCCTAACTATGGCTACACCTTC.